The rows below give T cell receptor beta chains drawn from one sample of a study of T cell changes during pregnancy in multiple sclerosis. Method: immunoSEQ multiplex PCR; TCRdb's copy keeps in-frame clones and lacks some. The sample lists fewer than 60,000 clones; around 93% were seen once. The material sequenced was CD8+ T cells from peripheral blood mononuclear cells, taken after pregnancy. The origin of the receptors is a female donor with multiple sclerosis, enrolled in a pregnancy study. Both conserved end residues are part of each CDR3.

v_gene: TRBV4-1
len: 15
j_gene: TRBJ2-5
CDR3aa: CASSQESGGVETQYF

v_gene: TRBV9
len: 15
j_gene: TRBJ1-4
CDR3aa: CASSDRTGLNEKLFF

v_gene: TRBV19
len: 15
j_gene: TRBJ1-5
CDR3aa: CASSIWGQANQPQHF

v_gene: TRBV6-5
len: 16
j_gene: TRBJ1-1
CDR3aa: CASSYGGGLGNTEAFF

v_gene: TRBV9
len: 14
j_gene: TRBJ1-4
CDR3aa: CASSGLSGEEKLFF

v_gene: TRBV5-6
len: 13
j_gene: TRBJ2-7
CDR3aa: CASSWGLTGEQYF

v_gene: TRBV9
len: 12
j_gene: TRBJ1-1
CDR3aa: CASSVEGAEAFF

v_gene: TRBV9
len: 15
j_gene: TRBJ1-3
CDR3aa: CASSVGQSSGNTIYF

v_gene: TRBV7-3
len: 16
j_gene: TRBJ2-3
CDR3aa: CASSSRGETSTDTQYF

v_gene: TRBV19
len: 14
j_gene: TRBJ2-7
CDR3aa: CASSMGAGLNEQYF

v_gene: TRBV27
len: 15
j_gene: TRBJ2-7
CDR3aa: CASSPNRDSLNEQYF

v_gene: TRBV27
len: 15
j_gene: TRBJ2-1
CDR3aa: CASSFRGPSYNEQFF

v_gene: TRBV4-1
len: 17
j_gene: TRBJ2-3
CDR3aa: CASSLGEDRGLTDTQYF

v_gene: TRBV13
len: 15
j_gene: TRBJ1-1
CDR3aa: CASSARVGSGTEAFF

v_gene: TRBV6-1
len: 13
j_gene: TRBJ2-7
CDR3aa: CASSPPRGDEQYF

v_gene: TRBV5-8
len: 17
j_gene: TRBJ2-5
CDR3aa: CASTLPGQEAFQETQYF

v_gene: TRBV6-5
len: 12
j_gene: TRBJ1-2
CDR3aa: CASSGGIYGYTF

v_gene: TRBV5-6
len: 14
j_gene: TRBJ1-4
CDR3aa: CASSPIATNEKLFF

v_gene: TRBV7-9
len: 17
j_gene: TRBJ1-1
CDR3aa: CASSLLGAREQEAEAFF